Each of the 3 T cell receptor beta chains below was sequenced from the same sample in a study of T cell responses to AZD1222 COVID-19 vaccine. Method: immunoSEQ multiplex PCR; TCRdb's copy keeps in-frame clones and lacks some. The table records around 150,000 clones, about nine tenths of them present only once. The sample here was peripheral blood, taken on day 0 of AZD1222 vaccination. The source is an adult in good health.

The chain recombines TRBV12-3 or TRBV12-4 with TRBJ2-7; a weak D match, TRBD2 (5 bases). The CDR3 sequence is 11 residues long. Trimming shortened V by 5 bases and J by 12 bases, and 14 bases separated the two germline ends. The CDR3 spells CASSKRDTPYF. The CDR3, as DNA: TGTGCCAGCAGTAAACGGGATACCCCGTACTTC.

The CDR3 loop reads CASSDRETQYF. CDR3 nucleotide sequence: TGTGCCAGCAGTGATCGGGAGACCCAGTACTTC. V is TRBV7-9 and J is TRBJ2-5; unclear D gene. V gave up 6 bases and J gave up 5 bases, with 7 bases separating them. Germline V CDR1 and CDR2: SEHNR, FQNEAQ (reference sequence). CDR3 length: 11 residues.

The chain couples TRBV7-6 to TRBJ2-3; 7 nucleotides match TRBD1. From germline, CDR1 is SGHVS and CDR2 FNYEAQ. After removal of 7 bases from V and 6 bases from J, the junction contained 10 bases not matched to a gene. There are 14 residues in the CDR3. For the CDR3, the DNA is TGTGCCAGCACCCTAGGACAGGCAGTGGATACGCAGTATTTT. Translated: CASTLGQAVDTQYF.